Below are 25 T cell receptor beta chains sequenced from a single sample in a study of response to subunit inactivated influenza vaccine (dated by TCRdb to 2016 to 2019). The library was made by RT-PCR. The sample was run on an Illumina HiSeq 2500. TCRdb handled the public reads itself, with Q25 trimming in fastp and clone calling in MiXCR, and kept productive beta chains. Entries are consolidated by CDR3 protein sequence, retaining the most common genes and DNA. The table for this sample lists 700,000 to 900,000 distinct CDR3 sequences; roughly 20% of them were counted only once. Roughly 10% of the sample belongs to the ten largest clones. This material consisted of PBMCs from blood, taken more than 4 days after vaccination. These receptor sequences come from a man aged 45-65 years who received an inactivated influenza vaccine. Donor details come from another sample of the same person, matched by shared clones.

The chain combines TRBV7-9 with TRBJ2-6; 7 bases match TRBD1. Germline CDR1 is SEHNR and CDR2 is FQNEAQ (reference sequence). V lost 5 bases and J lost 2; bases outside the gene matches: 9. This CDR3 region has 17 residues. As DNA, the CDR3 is TGTGCCAGCAGCCCACCGACAGGGCTAGCTGGGGCCAACGTCCTGACTTTC. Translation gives CASSPPTGLAGANVLTF.

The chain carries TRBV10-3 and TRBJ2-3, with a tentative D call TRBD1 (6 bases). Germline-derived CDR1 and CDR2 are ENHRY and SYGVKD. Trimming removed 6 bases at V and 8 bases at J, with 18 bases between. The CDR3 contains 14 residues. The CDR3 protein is CAISQTKTGPTQYF. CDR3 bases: TGTGCCATCAGCCAGACGAAAACAGGGCCTACGCAGTATTTT.

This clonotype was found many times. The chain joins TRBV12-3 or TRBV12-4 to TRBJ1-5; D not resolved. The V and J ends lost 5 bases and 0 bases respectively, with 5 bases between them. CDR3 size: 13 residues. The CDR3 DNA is TGTGCCAGCAGTCCTGATAGCAATCAGCCCCAGCATTTT. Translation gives CASSPDSNQPQHF.

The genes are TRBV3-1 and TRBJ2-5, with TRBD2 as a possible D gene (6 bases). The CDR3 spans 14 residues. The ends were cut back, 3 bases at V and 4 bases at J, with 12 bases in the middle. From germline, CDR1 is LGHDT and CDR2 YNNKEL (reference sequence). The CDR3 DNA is TGTGCCAGCAGCCAGGCGGGACCTGCAGAGACCCAGTACTTC. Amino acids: CASSQAGPAETQYF.

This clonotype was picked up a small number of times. CDR3 amino acids: CASSLPRLAGSTDTQYF. The CDR3 nucleotides are TGTGCCAGCAGCTTACCCCGGCTAGCGGGAAGCACAGATACGCAGTATTTT. The chain combines TRBV7-8 with TRBJ2-3; 9 bases map to TRBD2. Germline V gene data show CDR1 as SGHVS and CDR2 as FQNEAQ. CDR3 length: 17 amino acids. Unmatched junction bases numbered 6, after V lost 2 bases and J lost 0 bases.

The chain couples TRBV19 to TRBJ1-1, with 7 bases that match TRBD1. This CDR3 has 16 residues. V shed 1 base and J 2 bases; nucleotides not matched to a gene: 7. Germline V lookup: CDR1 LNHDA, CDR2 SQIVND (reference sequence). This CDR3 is CASSIGLRGINTEAFF. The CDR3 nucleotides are TGTGCCAGTAGTATAGGGCTCAGGGGGATTAACACTGAAGCTTTCTTT.

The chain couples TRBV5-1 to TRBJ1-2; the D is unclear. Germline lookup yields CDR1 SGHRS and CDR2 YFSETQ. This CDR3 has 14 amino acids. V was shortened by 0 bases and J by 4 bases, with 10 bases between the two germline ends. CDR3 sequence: CASSLDGVSYGYTF. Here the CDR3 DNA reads TGCGCCAGCAGCTTGGATGGGGTTTCCTATGGCTACACCTTC.

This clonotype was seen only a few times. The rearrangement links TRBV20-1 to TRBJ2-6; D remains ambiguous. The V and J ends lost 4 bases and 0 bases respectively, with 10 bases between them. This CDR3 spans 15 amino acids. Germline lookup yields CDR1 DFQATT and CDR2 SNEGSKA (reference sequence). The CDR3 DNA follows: TGCAGTGCTACTCTATCGGCCTCTGGGGCCAACGTCCTGACTTTC. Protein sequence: CSATLSASGANVLTF.

The CDR3 is CASSGTVTSYEQYF. CDR3 nucleotide sequence: TGTGCCAGCAGCGGGACAGTAACCTCCTACGAGCAGTACTTC. The chain couples TRBV9 to TRBJ2-7, with D tentatively TRBD1 (6 bases). The germline CDR1 and CDR2 sequences are SGDLS and YYNGEE. The V end was cut by 3 bases, the J end by 0 bases, with 10 bases between. This CDR3 comprises 14 residues.

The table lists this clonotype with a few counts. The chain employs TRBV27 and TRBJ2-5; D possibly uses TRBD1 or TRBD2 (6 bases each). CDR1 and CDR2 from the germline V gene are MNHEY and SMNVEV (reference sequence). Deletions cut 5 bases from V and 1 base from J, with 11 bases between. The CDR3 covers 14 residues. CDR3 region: CASSNWGAQETQYF. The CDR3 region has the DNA TGTGCCAGCAGTAACTGGGGGGCCCAAGAGACCCAGTACTTC.

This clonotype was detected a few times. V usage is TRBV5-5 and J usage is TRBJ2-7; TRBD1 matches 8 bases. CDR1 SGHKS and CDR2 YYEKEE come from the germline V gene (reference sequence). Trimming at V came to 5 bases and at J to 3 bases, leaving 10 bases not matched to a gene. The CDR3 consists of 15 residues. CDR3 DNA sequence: TGTGCCAGCAGTATGCAGGGGGCGCAGAGCTACGAGCAGTACTTC. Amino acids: CASSMQGAQSYEQYF.

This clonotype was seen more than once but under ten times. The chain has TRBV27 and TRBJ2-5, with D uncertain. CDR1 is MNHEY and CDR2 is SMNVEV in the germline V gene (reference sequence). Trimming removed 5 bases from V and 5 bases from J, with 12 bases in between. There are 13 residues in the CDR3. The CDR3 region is CASSRTFGETQYF. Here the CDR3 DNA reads TGTGCCAGCAGTCGTACCTTCGGGGAGACCCAGTACTTC.

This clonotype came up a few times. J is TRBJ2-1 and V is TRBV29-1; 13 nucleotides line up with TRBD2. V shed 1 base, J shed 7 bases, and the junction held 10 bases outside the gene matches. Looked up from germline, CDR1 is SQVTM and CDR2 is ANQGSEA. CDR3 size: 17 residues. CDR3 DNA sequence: TGCAGCGTTGAAGGACTAGCGGGAGGTCCGCCCCGGAATGAGCAGTTCTTC. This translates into CSVEGLAGGPPRNEQFF.

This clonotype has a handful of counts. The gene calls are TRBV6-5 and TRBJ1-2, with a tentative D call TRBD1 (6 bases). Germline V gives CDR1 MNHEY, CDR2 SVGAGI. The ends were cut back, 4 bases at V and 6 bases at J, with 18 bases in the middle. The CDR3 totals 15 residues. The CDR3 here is CASSSYPRDTNGYTF. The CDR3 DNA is TGTGCCAGCAGTTCCTACCCCCGGGACACGAATGGCTACACCTTC.

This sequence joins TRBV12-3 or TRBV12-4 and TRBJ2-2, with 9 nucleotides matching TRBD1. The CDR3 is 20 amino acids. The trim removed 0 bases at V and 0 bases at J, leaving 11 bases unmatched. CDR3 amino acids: CASSLALGGTGRPNTGELFF. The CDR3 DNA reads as TGTGCCAGCAGTTTAGCGCTTGGCGGGACAGGGAGGCCGAACACCGGGGAGCTGTTTTTT.

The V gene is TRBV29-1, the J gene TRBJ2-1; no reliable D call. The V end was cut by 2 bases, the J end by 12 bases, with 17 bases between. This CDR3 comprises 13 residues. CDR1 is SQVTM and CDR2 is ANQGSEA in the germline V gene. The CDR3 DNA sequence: TGCAGCGTTGAAAGGGAACCCAAAGTGGGGCAGTTCTTC. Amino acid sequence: CSVEREPKVGQFF.

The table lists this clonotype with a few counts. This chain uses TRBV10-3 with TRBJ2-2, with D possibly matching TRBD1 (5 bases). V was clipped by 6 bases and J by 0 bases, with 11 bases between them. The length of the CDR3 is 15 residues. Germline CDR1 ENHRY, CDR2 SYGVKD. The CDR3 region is CAIRPGLANTGELFF. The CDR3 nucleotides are TGTGCCATCAGACCAGGGCTAGCGAACACCGGGGAGCTGTTTTTT.

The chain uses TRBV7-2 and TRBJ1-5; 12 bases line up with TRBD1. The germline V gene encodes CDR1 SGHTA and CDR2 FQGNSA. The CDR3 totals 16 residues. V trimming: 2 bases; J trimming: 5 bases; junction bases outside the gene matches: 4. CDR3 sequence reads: CASSLYGTGGHQPQHF. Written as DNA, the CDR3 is TGTGCCAGCAGCTTATACGGGACAGGGGGCCATCAGCCCCAGCATTTT.

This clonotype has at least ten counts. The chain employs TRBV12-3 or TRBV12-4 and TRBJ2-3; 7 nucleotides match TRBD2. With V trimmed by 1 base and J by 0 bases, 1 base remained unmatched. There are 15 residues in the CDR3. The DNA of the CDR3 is TGTGCCAGCAGTTTAGGTAGCGGGAGCACAGATACGCAGTATTTT. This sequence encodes CASSLGSGSTDTQYF.

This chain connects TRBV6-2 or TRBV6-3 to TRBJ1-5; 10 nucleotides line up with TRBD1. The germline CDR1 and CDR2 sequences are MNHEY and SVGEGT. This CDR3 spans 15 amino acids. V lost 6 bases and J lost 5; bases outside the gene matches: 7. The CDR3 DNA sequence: TGTGCCAGCAGGGCGGGACAGGGGATCGATCAGCCCCAGCATTTT. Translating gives CASRAGQGIDQPQHF.

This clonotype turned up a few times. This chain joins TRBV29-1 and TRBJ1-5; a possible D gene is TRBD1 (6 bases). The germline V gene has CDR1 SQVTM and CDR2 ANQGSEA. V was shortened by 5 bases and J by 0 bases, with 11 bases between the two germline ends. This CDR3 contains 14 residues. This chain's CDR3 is CSVSGTSSNQPQHF. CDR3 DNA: TGCAGCGTTTCCGGGACAAGTAGCAATCAGCCCCAGCATTTT.

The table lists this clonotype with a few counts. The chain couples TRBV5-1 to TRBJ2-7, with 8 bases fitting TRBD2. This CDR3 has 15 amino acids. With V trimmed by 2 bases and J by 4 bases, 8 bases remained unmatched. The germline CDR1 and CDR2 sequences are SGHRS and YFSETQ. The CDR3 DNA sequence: TGCGCCAGCAGCTTAATAGCGGGGCCGATATACGAGCAGTACTTC. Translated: CASSLIAGPIYEQYF.

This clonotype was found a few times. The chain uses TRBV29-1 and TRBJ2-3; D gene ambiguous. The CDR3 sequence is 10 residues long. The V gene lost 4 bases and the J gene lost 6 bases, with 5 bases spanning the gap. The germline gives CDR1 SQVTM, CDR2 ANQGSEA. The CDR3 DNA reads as TGCAGCGTTGTGGTTGATACGCAGTATTTT. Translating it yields CSVVVDTQYF.

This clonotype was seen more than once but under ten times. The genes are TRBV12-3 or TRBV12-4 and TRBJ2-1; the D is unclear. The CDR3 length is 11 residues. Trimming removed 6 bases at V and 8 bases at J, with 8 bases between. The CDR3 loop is CASSPSDEQFF. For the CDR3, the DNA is TGTGCCAGCAGCCCATCCGATGAGCAGTTCTTC.

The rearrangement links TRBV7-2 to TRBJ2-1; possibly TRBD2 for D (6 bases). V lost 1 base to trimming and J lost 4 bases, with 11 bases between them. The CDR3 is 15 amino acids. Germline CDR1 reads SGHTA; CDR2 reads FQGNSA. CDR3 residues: CASSLDPAGYNEQFF. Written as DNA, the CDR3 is TGTGCCAGCAGCTTAGACCCAGCGGGTTACAATGAGCAGTTCTTC.